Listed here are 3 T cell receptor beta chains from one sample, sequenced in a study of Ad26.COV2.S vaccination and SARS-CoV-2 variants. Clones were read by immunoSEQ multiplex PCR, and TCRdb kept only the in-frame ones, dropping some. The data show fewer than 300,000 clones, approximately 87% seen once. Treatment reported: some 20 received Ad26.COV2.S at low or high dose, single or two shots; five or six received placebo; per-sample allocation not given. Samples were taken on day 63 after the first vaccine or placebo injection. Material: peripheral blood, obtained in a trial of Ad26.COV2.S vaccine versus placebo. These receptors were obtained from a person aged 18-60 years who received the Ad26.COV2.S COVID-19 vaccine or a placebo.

CDR3 residues: CASSLVVNTEAFF. The CDR3 nucleotides read TGTGCCAGCAGTTTAGTAGTGAACACTGAAGCTTTCTTT. The chain has TRBV27 and TRBJ1-1; D is ambiguous. The germline gives CDR1 MNHEY, CDR2 SMNVEV (reference sequence). The CDR3 has 13 residues. V was trimmed by 2 bases and J by 0 bases, leaving 4 bases between them.

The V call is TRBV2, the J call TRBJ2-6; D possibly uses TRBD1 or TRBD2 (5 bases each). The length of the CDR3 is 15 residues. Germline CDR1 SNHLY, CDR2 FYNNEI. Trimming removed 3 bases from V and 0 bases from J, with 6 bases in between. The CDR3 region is CASSDGTSGANVLTF. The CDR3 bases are TGTGCCAGCAGTGACGGGACCTCTGGGGCCAACGTCCTGACTTTC. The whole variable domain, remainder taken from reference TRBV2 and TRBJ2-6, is EPEVTQTPSHQVTQMGQEVILRCVPISNHLYFYWYRQILGQKVEFLVSFYNNEISEKSEIFDDQFSVERPDGSNFTLKIRSTKLEDSAMYFCASSDGTSGANVLTFGAGSRLTVL.

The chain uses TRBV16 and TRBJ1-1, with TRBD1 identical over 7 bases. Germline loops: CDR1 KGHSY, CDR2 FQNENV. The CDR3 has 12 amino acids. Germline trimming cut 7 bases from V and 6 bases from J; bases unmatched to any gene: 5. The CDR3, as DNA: TGTGCCAGCAACGGAGGGGGCGCTGAAGCTTTCTTT. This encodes CASNGGGAEAFF. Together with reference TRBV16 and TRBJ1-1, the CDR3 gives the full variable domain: GEEVAQTPKHLVRGEGQKAKLYCAPIKGHSYVFWYQQVLKNEFKFLISFQNENVFDETGMPKERFSAKCLPNSPCSLEIQATKLEDSAVYFCASNGGGAEAFFGQGTRLTVV.